This T cell receptor (beta chain) originates from a study of T cell responses to AZD1222 COVID-19 vaccine (dated by TCRdb to 2020 to 2022). For context, the study as a whole: AZD1222 recipients whose second dose came at about 4 weeks and those whose second dose came at about 12 weeks were combined into one group, since spike-specific TCR depth and breadth did not differ between the two schedules. A total of 230 to 250 trial participants underwent TCR sequencing, of whom nearly 210 had received two doses of AZD1222 and about 26 had received two doses of the MenACWY control vaccine. Enrollment into the trials was organized by age into subgroups of 18-55, 56-69 and 70-plus years, and those subgroups contained approximately 150, 30 and 60 TCR-sequenced participants, respectively. Broader findings and caveats from the paper: Spike-specific TCR breadth and depth rose significantly after two AZD1222 doses compared with day 0 and with MenACWY recipients. Epitopes outside the regions mutated in the B.1.351 and B.1.1.7 variants were reportedly recognized by nearly half of the unique spike-specific TCRs. No day 14 peak-response samples were available, so repertoires were characterized only after the peak T cell response. The 56-69-year group was small, and its depth increase did not reach significance, likely because of low power. Participants were mostly white British, with more females than males. The authors suggested clonal diversity may have been underestimated. Conclusions about previously exposed vaccinees were limited because only six or seven AZD1222 recipients were SARS-CoV-2 seropositive at baseline. The vaccine-associated CD4 TCRs covered the entire spike protein, and the dominant responses fell in regions 160-218 and 743-854.

The CDR3 regions of human TCRbeta chains were analyzed by immunosequencing. The published analysis was carried out like this. Repertoire TCRs were checked for matches against a reference library of SARS-CoV-2-specific TCRs that had been generated using the MIRA antigen-specificity platform. Breadth was defined as the fraction of unique TCRs that were SARS-CoV-2-associated, and depth was defined as the fraction of total T cells that were SARS-CoV-2-associated. Each spike-specific TCR was assigned to its reactive spike region and to a CD4 or CD8 class using the MIRA data. Log10-transformed breadth and depth values were compared by one-way ANOVA with Sidak's multiple comparisons tests. The table was pulled from immuneACCESS by TCRdb, which kept in-frame rearrangements only. Such tables lose some clones; where checked, under half of the loss comes from unresolved V genes, and the rest has no known cause. The V and J calls and clone size are taken from that table; D and trimming were inferred from the DNA. The sample records some 190,000 clones, just over 85% of which are singletons. Over 6% of the sample comes from the top ten.

CDR1 and CDR2, per the germline V gene, are SGHRS and YFSETQ. V is trimmed back by 4 bases and J by 4 bases, and the junction contains 1 base that no gene match accounts for. The CDR3 covers 12 residues, taking in both the cysteine and the phenylalanine. CDR3 DNA is the only sequence kept; it has 36 bases, read in frame from the first base. Explained via the paper, the time point label denotes: baseline before first vaccination. The vaccinee samples were drawn from two UK trials, COV001 and COV002, one of which was a single-blind randomized controlled phase 2/3 trial testing AZD1222 (ChAdOx1 nCoV-19) in healthy adults. For TCRbeta chain sequencing, PBMC samples were collected from trial participants at day 0 and at day 28 after the second dose. Comment on this clone: The clone's antigen remains unknown. Per-base quality was not reported, and no clone a single base away is much larger than it.

The source of this sequence is an adult in good health. The chain joins TRBV5-1 to TRBJ1-1; the central 7 bases match TRBD1. This sample comprised peripheral blood, obtained on day 0 of AZD1222 vaccination. CDR3 protein: CASSGDSTEAFF. The nucleotides are TGCGCCAGCAGCGGGGACAGCACTGAAGCTTTCTTT. The full variable domain, with segments outside the CDR3 supplied by the reference TRBV5-1 and TRBJ1-1 proteins, appears as KAGVTQTPRYLIKTRGQQVTLSCSPISGHRSVSWYQQTPGQGLQFLFEYFSETQRNKGNFPGRFSGRQFSNSRSEMNVSTLELGDSALYLCASSGDSTEAFFGQGTRLTVV.